This T cell receptor beta chain was sequenced in a study of cytomegalovirus exposure and HLA in healthy donors. In the study overall: T cells numbering 150 million to 200 million yielded 100 million to 120 million unique TCR beta sequences in an earlier analysis. From donors who were HLA-typed, an early data release held around 80 million unique TCRs. Findings of the study overall: In a later analysis, an Asian-associated ancestry cluster reportedly showed fewer N-insertions than the 666-donor mean. The study flagged some 170 TCR beta chains as cytomegalovirus-associated.

This CDR3 spans 16 amino acids. The J segment lost 4 bases and the V segment lost 6 bases, leaving 10 bases of the junction unmatched. CDR1 SEHNR and CDR2 FQNEAQ come from the germline V gene (reference sequence). Both 60 Vbeta primers and 13 Jbeta primers went into the PCR. The method was immunoSEQ multiplex PCR; TCRdb's version includes in-frame clones alone and lacks a portion of them. The repertoire includes some 200,000 clones, 75% to 90% of them detected once, and 2.5% to 3.5% sits in the top ten. Concerning this clone: The target antigen is unknown.

This chain links TRBV7-9 with TRBJ2-5; 11 bases map to TRBD2. This receptor was identified in a woman aged 35 to 49 in good health and CMV-seronegative. Specimen: PBMCs. CDR3 bases: TGTGCCAGCAGTGTTATAGCGGGAGGGCCTGGAGAGACCCAGTACTTC. Translating gives CASSVIAGGPGETQYF.